This T cell receptor beta chain was recorded in a study of T cells in Graves' hyperthyroidism and ophthalmopathy. V dropped 2 bases and J dropped 2 bases, with 11 bases sitting between them. From germline, CDR1 is SGHDT and CDR2 YYEEEE. This CDR3 region has 15 residues. This clonotype was counted many times. Ophthalmopathy patients all had a Clinical Activity Score of at least 3, a NOSPECS grade of at least 4 and disease under 3 months old. From RNA transcripts, TCR beta CDR3 regions were amplified. Using the HTBI primer set, a first-round RT-PCR was run on the TCR CDR3. TCRdb passed the multiplex PCR reads through MiXCR, listing each CDR3 protein once. Of 620,000 or so distinct CDR3 sequences listed, roughly 14% are singletons.

The chain has TRBV5-6 and TRBJ2-1, with D perhaps matching TRBD1 (5 bases). The sequenced sample was blood. The receptor's source is a woman aged 45-59 years with Graves' ophthalmopathy. The CDR3 nucleotides are TGTGCCAGCAGCTTATTGACAGATACCTACAATGAGCAGTTCTTC. Translating it yields CASSLLTDTYNEQFF.